The rows below give T cell receptor beta chains drawn from one sample of a study of T cells after yellow fever vaccination. MiXCR, applied by TCRdb to the 5' RACE reads, yields one record per CDR3 protein. The table has around 550,000 distinct CDR3 sequences, under 25% seen once. The material was PBMCs, obtained 15 days after the yellow fever booster vaccination. The source is a man between 25 and 39 years old who received the YFV17D yellow fever vaccine. Each CDR3 is given with its conserved first and last residue. The order of the fields is clone size, V gene, J gene, D gene, CDR3 DNA, CDR3 protein. D genes are given only for firm matches. Rows give clone size only sometimes, using once, few, many, or a class for an expanded clone.

clone_size: few
v_call: TRBV11-2
j_call: TRBJ2-2
d_call: TRBD1
cdr3_nt: TGTGCCAGCAGCTACGGTATAGGGACAGGGAACACCGGGGAGCTGTTTTTT
cdr3_aa: CASSYGIGTGNTGELFF

clone_size: .
v_call: TRBV6-2/TRBV6-3
j_call: TRBJ2-7
d_call: TRBD1
cdr3_nt: TGTGCCAGCAGTCCCGGGACAGGGAACGAGCAGTACTTC
cdr3_aa: CASSPGTGNEQYF

clone_size: many
v_call: TRBV6-5
j_call: TRBJ2-1
d_call: .
cdr3_nt: TGTGCCAGCAGTTACTCGAGAGGCTCACAGGAATTCTTC
cdr3_aa: CASSYSRGSQEFF

clone_size: .
v_call: TRBV7-2
j_call: TRBJ2-1
d_call: .
cdr3_nt: TGTGCCAGCAGGTTGAAAGTCAGGGGCTCCTACAATGAGCAGTTCTTC
cdr3_aa: CASRLKVRGSYNEQFF

clone_size: few
v_call: TRBV7-9
j_call: TRBJ2-7
d_call: TRBD2
cdr3_nt: TGTGCCAGCAAACTAGCGGGAGCTAATGAGCAGTACTTC
cdr3_aa: CASKLAGANEQYF

clone_size: .
v_call: TRBV6-5
j_call: TRBJ2-2
d_call: .
cdr3_nt: TGTGCCAGCAGTTACGTGGCCCGCTGGGGCACCGGGGAGCTGTTTTTT
cdr3_aa: CASSYVARWGTGELFF

clone_size: few
v_call: TRBV9
j_call: TRBJ2-1
d_call: TRBD2
cdr3_nt: TGTGCCAGCAGCGTTCGCGGGAGGTTCCACAATGAGCAGTTCTTC
cdr3_aa: CASSVRGRFHNEQFF

clone_size: few
v_call: TRBV20-1
j_call: TRBJ2-1
d_call: TRBD2
cdr3_nt: TGCAGTGCTTCCAGCGGGAGTTTCGAGCAGTTCTTC
cdr3_aa: CSASSGSFEQFF

clone_size: .
v_call: TRBV20-1
j_call: TRBJ2-3
d_call: TRBD2
cdr3_nt: TGCTGTGCTAGAGACCCCGGCGGGAGAGGTGCAGATACGCAGTATTTT
cdr3_aa: CCARDPGGRGADTQYF

clone_size: few
v_call: TRBV5-1
j_call: TRBJ2-7
d_call: .
cdr3_nt: TGCGCCAGCAGCCCCGCCCCCTCCTACGAGCAGTACTTC
cdr3_aa: CASSPAPSYEQYF

clone_size: .
v_call: TRBV27
j_call: TRBJ2-7
d_call: .
cdr3_nt: TGTGCCTCTGGTTTGGACAATAGCTACGAGCAGTACTTC
cdr3_aa: CASGLDNSYEQYF

clone_size: few
v_call: TRBV20-1
j_call: TRBJ2-7
d_call: .
cdr3_nt: TGCAGTGCTTTCTGGGGAGACTACGAGCAGTACTTC
cdr3_aa: CSAFWGDYEQYF

clone_size: .
v_call: TRBV20-1
j_call: TRBJ2-2
d_call: TRBD1
cdr3_nt: TGCAGTGCCACAAGGGGGGACAGGCCCGGGGAGCTGTTTTTT
cdr3_aa: CSATRGDRPGELFF

clone_size: few
v_call: TRBV6-5
j_call: TRBJ1-2
d_call: .
cdr3_nt: TGTGCCAGCAGTTACGGGACTCCGGTCGACTATGGCTACACCTTC
cdr3_aa: CASSYGTPVDYGYTF

clone_size: .
v_call: TRBV20-1
j_call: TRBJ2-2
d_call: .
cdr3_nt: TGCAGTGCTATTGGGGGTGGGAACACCGGGGAGCTGTTTTTT
cdr3_aa: CSAIGGGNTGELFF

clone_size: few
v_call: TRBV7-3
j_call: TRBJ2-2
d_call: TRBD2
cdr3_nt: TGTGCCAGCAGCTTATATTCCGAGGGAGGGCCTGGAGGGGAGCTGTTTTTT
cdr3_aa: CASSLYSEGGPGGELFF

clone_size: few
v_call: TRBV7-2
j_call: TRBJ2-5
d_call: .
cdr3_nt: TGTGCCAGCAGCTTAAATCGGCCGGGTGAGACCCAGTACTTC
cdr3_aa: CASSLNRPGETQYF

clone_size: few
v_call: TRBV7-2
j_call: TRBJ2-2
d_call: .
cdr3_nt: TGTGCCAGCAGCTTAGTAAGCTCGAACACCGGGGAGCTGTTTTTT
cdr3_aa: CASSLVSSNTGELFF

clone_size: few
v_call: TRBV6-1
j_call: TRBJ2-7
d_call: TRBD1
cdr3_nt: TGTGCCAGCAGTGTCAGGGGGTCAGAATACGAGCAGTACTTC
cdr3_aa: CASSVRGSEYEQYF

clone_size: .
v_call: TRBV28
j_call: TRBJ2-5
d_call: .
cdr3_nt: TGTGCCAGCAAACCACAGGGAGATGGAGAGACCCAGTACTTC
cdr3_aa: CASKPQGDGETQYF

clone_size: few
v_call: TRBV7-2
j_call: TRBJ1-3
d_call: .
cdr3_nt: TGTGCCAGCAGCTTAGACAGGTCTAGTAGAAACACCATATATTTT
cdr3_aa: CASSLDRSSRNTIYF

clone_size: .
v_call: TRBV20-1
j_call: TRBJ1-2
d_call: TRBD1
cdr3_nt: TGCAGTGCTAACGAAGGGGGCTTGCTAATGTATGGCTACACCTTC
cdr3_aa: CSANEGGLLMYGYTF

clone_size: .
v_call: TRBV6-1
j_call: TRBJ2-2
d_call: TRBD2
cdr3_nt: TGTGCCAGCAAAGGGACTAGCGGGAGTCCCGGGGAGCTGTTTTTT
cdr3_aa: CASKGTSGSPGELFF

clone_size: .
v_call: TRBV2
j_call: TRBJ2-2
d_call: .
cdr3_nt: TGTGCCAGAGAGCGGGACACGAACACCGGGGAGCTGTTTTTT
cdr3_aa: CARERDTNTGELFF

clone_size: .
v_call: TRBV7-9
j_call: TRBJ2-3
d_call: TRBD2
cdr3_nt: TGTGCCAGCAGCTTAGTGGCGCGGGAGGCCCCAGATACGCAGTATTTT
cdr3_aa: CASSLVAREAPDTQYF

clone_size: .
v_call: TRBV7-2
j_call: TRBJ2-7
d_call: TRBD2
cdr3_nt: TGTGCCAGCAGCCCTACCTTAGCGGGAAAGACCTACGAGCAGTACTTC
cdr3_aa: CASSPTLAGKTYEQYF

clone_size: few
v_call: TRBV19
j_call: TRBJ2-1
d_call: .
cdr3_nt: .
cdr3_aa: CASRVAGGNERFF

clone_size: .
v_call: TRBV9
j_call: TRBJ2-7
d_call: TRBD2
cdr3_nt: TGTGCCAGCAGCGTAGGGGAGGGACTGACCCCCTACGAGCAGTACTTC
cdr3_aa: CASSVGEGLTPYEQYF

clone_size: .
v_call: TRBV11-2
j_call: TRBJ2-2
d_call: TRBD1
cdr3_nt: TGTGCCAGCAGCTTCGGGACAGGGTTGGTCGGGGAGCTGTTTTTT
cdr3_aa: CASSFGTGLVGELFF

clone_size: once
v_call: TRBV20-1
j_call: TRBJ2-7
d_call: .
cdr3_nt: TGCAGTGCTGACTCCGGGGATACCTACGAGCAGTACTTC
cdr3_aa: CSADSGDTYEQYF

clone_size: .
v_call: TRBV6-5
j_call: TRBJ2-3
d_call: .
cdr3_nt: TGTGCCAGCAGTTACCCTTTTAGCGCGCAGTATTTT
cdr3_aa: CASSYPFSAQYF

clone_size: .
v_call: TRBV28
j_call: TRBJ2-2
d_call: TRBD2
cdr3_nt: TGTGCCAGCACCCCCCCGGGACTAGAGAACACCGGGGAGCTGTTTTTT
cdr3_aa: CASTPPGLENTGELFF

clone_size: .
v_call: TRBV9
j_call: TRBJ2-7
d_call: .
cdr3_nt: TGTGCCAGCAGCCCCCAAGGAGTGAGCAACGAGCAGTACTTC
cdr3_aa: CASSPQGVSNEQYF

clone_size: .
v_call: TRBV6-2/TRBV6-3
j_call: TRBJ2-1
d_call: .
cdr3_nt: TGTGCCAGCAGCCTCTCACCGACTTTTTTGTTCTTC
cdr3_aa: CASSLSPTFLFF

clone_size: .
v_call: TRBV20-1
j_call: TRBJ2-7
d_call: .
cdr3_nt: TGCAGTGCTAGAGTAACCGGCTCGTGGGAGCAGTACTTC
cdr3_aa: CSARVTGSWEQYF

clone_size: .
v_call: TRBV10-3
j_call: TRBJ2-2
d_call: .
cdr3_nt: TGTGCCATCGAGCCCCACAGGTCCGGGGAGCTGTTTTTT
cdr3_aa: CAIEPHRSGELFF

clone_size: few
v_call: TRBV9
j_call: TRBJ2-2
d_call: .
cdr3_nt: TGTGCCAGCAGCGCAGTAGAAAACACCGGGGAGCTGTTTTTT
cdr3_aa: CASSAVENTGELFF

clone_size: few
v_call: TRBV5-1
j_call: TRBJ2-4
d_call: TRBD2
cdr3_nt: TGCGCCAGCAGCTTGGATGGGAGGGGAGACAACTTC
cdr3_aa: CASSLDGRGDNF

clone_size: .
v_call: TRBV10-2
j_call: TRBJ2-7
d_call: .
cdr3_nt: TGCGCCAGCAGTGATCAGCCCGGGGGCTACTACGAGCAGTACTTC
cdr3_aa: CASSDQPGGYYEQYF

clone_size: few
v_call: TRBV10-3
j_call: TRBJ2-6
d_call: .
cdr3_nt: TGTGCCATCAGTGATCAGGGTATCCGCTCTGGGGCCAACGTCCTGACTTTC
cdr3_aa: CAISDQGIRSGANVLTF

clone_size: .
v_call: TRBV27
j_call: TRBJ2-1
d_call: .
cdr3_nt: TGTGCCAGCAGTTTCCGGGCCACCGACGATGAGCAGTTCTTC
cdr3_aa: CASSFRATDDEQFF